Shown below are 10 T cell receptor beta chains from a single sample sequenced in a study of Ad26.COV2.S vaccination and SARS-CoV-2 variants. Here immunoSEQ multiplex PCR was the method, and the copy in TCRdb shows in-frame clones only, minus some. The sample shows roughly 320,000 clones, roughly 80% of them seen only once. Treatment denoted: 15 to 20 received Ad26.COV2.S at low or high dose, single or two shots; about 5 received placebo; per-sample allocation not given. Sample collection was performed on day 63 after the first vaccine or placebo injection. Sequenced material: peripheral blood, taken in a trial of Ad26.COV2.S vaccine versus placebo. All receptors derive from a person between 18 and 60 years old who received the Ad26.COV2.S COVID-19 vaccine or a placebo.

This clone has only a few counts. The chain links TRBV7-8 to TRBJ1-1; 9 bases line up with TRBD1. This CDR3 comprises 13 residues. CDR1 and CDR2 from the germline V gene are SGHVS and FQNEAQ. Trimming at V came to 3 bases and at J to 5 bases, leaving 1 base not matched to a gene. The CDR3 DNA follows: TGTGCCAGCAGCTTGGGACAGGGAACTGAAGCTTTCTTT. Protein sequence: CASSLGQGTEAFF.

The rearrangement joins TRBV5-1 to TRBJ1-2; 10 bases are a match to TRBD1. This CDR3 has 14 amino acids. CDR1 SGHRS and CDR2 YFSETQ come from the germline V gene. Trimming took 3 bases from V and 4 from J; bases not matched to a gene: 3. The CDR3 coding sequence is TGCGCCAGCAGCTCGACAGGGGGCTCCTATGGCTACACCTTC. It yields the protein CASSSTGGSYGYTF.

V usage is TRBV5-4 and J usage is TRBJ1-1; 7 bases agree with TRBD1. This CDR3 has 14 amino acids. Looked up from germline, CDR1 is SGHNT and CDR2 is YYREEE (reference sequence). J gave up 2 bases and V 4 bases, and 5 bases lay outside the gene matches. The CDR3 loop is CASSIGTANTEAFF. The CDR3 DNA reads TGTGCCAGCAGCATAGGGACAGCAAACACTGAAGCTTTCTTT.

In the case of this clone: The identical CDR3 is also encoded by other nucleotide sequences in the sample. This chain connects TRBV19 to TRBJ1-3; D is unclear. Trimming took off 3 bases at V and 0 bases at J, with 9 bases between the two ends. CDR1 LNHDA and CDR2 SQIVND come from the germline V gene (reference sequence). The CDR3 spans 15 residues. The CDR3 reads CASSIGRASGNTIYF. The CDR3 coding sequence is TGTGCCAGTAGTATTGGCCGAGCCTCTGGAAACACCATATATTTT.

Only one count was recorded for this clone. This chain connects TRBV5-1 to TRBJ1-6, with a tentative D call TRBD1 (6 bases). The CDR3 is 15 amino acids. Germline CDR1 reads SGHRS; CDR2 reads YFSETQ. V lost 3 bases and J lost 7, with 14 bases in between. Here the CDR3 reads CASSSSGGENSPLHF. The CDR3 DNA reads TGCGCCAGCAGCTCTTCCGGGGGCGAGAATTCACCCCTCCACTTT. Variable domain in full (rest from reference TRBV5-1 and TRBJ1-6): KAGVTQTPRYLIKTRGQQVTLSCSPISGHRSVSWYQQTPGQGLQFLFEYFSETQRNKGNFPGRFSGRQFSNSRSEMNVSTLELGDSALYLCASSSSGGENSPLHFGNGTRLTVT.

The chain uses TRBV21-1 and TRBJ2-1; the DNA was not used to check the table's D call, TRBD2. TRBV21-1 is marked as a pseudogene. The CDR3 contains 16 residues. The CDR3: CASSSWRGPRYNEQFF. DNA for the CDR3: TGTGCCAGCAGCAGTTGGCGGGGGCCCCGTTACAATGAGCAGTTCTTC.

In its sample, this clone was seen once. This sequence joins TRBV5-1 and TRBJ1-1; D is perhaps TRBD1 (6 bases). Deletions cut 0 bases from V and 6 bases from J, with 18 bases between. The CDR3 is made up of 16 amino acids. The germline V gene encodes CDR1 SGHRS and CDR2 YFSETQ. The CDR3 DNA is TGCGCCAGCAGCTTGGCCTTATCGAGGACAGCCTCTGAAGCTTTCTTT. It yields the protein CASSLALSRTASEAFF.

This chain connects TRBV5-1 to TRBJ2-2; 11 bases fit TRBD2. Germline V gene data show CDR1 as SGHRS and CDR2 as YFSETQ. The ends lost 2 bases at V and 4 bases at J; junction bases unmatched: 4. The CDR3 is 16 residues long. CDR3 DNA sequence: TGCGCCAGCAGCTTAGAGACTAGCGGGGCCACCGGGGAGCTGTTTTTT. It encodes CASSLETSGATGELFF.

The rearrangement links TRBV6-1 to TRBJ2-2; a weak D match, TRBD2 (5 bases). The CDR3 runs to 18 residues. CDR1 is MNHNS, CDR2 SASEGT, per germline. V lost 1 base, J lost 0 bases, and 15 bases lay in between. This CDR3 reads CASSEVDSSFANTGELFF. CDR3 in DNA: TGTGCCAGCAGTGAAGTCGATTCTAGCTTCGCGAACACCGGGGAGCTGTTTTTT.

The chain uses TRBV19 and TRBJ2-7; 7 nucleotides match TRBD1. The CDR3 spans 14 residues. The trim removed 6 bases at V and 3 bases at J, leaving 8 bases unmatched. Germline V gene data show CDR1 as LNHDA and CDR2 as SQIVND (reference sequence). CDR3 nucleotides: TGTGCCAGTAGCCACCGGGACAGCCGCTACGAGCAGTACTTC. Translation: CASSHRDSRYEQYF.